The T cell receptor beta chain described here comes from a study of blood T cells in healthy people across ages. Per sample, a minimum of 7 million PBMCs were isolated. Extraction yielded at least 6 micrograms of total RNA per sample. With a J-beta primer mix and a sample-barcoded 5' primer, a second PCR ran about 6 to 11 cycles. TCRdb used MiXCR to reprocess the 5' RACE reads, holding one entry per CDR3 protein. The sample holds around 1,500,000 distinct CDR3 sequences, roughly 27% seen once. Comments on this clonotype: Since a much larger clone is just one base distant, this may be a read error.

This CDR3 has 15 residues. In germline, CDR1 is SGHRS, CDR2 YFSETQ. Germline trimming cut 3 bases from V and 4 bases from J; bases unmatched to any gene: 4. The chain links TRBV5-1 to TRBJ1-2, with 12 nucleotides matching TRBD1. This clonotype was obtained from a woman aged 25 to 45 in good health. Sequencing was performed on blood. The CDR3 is CASSSGQGAVYGYTF. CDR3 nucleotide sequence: TGCGCCAGCAGCTCGGGACAGGGGGCGGTCTATGGCTACACCTTC.